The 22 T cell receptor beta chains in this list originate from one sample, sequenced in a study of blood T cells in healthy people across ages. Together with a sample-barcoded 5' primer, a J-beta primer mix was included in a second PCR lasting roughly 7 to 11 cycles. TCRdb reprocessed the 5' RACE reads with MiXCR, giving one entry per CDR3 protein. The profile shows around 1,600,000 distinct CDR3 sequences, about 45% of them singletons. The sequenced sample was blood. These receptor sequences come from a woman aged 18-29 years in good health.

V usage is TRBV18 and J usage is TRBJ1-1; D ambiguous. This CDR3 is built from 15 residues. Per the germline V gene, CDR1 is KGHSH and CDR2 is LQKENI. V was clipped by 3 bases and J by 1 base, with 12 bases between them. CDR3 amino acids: CASSPKGSRNTEAFF. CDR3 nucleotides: TGTGCCAGCTCACCGAAGGGCTCCCGGAACACTGAAGCTTTCTTT.

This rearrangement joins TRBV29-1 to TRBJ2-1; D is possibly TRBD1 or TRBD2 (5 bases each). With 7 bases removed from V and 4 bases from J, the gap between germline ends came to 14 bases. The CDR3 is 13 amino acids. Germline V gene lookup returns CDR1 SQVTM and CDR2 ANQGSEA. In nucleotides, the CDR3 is TGCAGCGGAGGGGCAGGCCTTTACAATGAGCAGTTCTTC. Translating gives CSGGAGLYNEQFF.

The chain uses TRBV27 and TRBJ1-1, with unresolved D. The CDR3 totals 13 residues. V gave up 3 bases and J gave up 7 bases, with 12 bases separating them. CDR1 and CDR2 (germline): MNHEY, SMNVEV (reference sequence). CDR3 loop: CASSLSPSNEAFF. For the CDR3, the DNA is TGTGCCAGCAGTTTGTCTCCGTCGAATGAAGCTTTCTTT.

CDR3 nucleotide sequence: TGTGCCAGCAGCTTAGGCAGCCCCTACTCGGGGGAGCTGTTTTTT. Protein: CASSLGSPYSGELFF. This chain uses TRBV7-3 with TRBJ2-2, with no clear D. CDR1 is SGHTA, CDR2 FQGTGA, per germline. Trimming removed 2 bases at V and 8 bases at J, with 15 bases between. CDR3 size: 15 residues.

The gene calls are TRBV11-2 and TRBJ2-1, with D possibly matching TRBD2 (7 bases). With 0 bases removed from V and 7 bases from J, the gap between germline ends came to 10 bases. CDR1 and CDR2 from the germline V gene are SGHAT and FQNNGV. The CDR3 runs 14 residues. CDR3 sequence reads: CASSLERGGNEQFF. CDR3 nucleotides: TGTGCCAGCAGCTTAGAGAGGGGGGGGAATGAGCAGTTCTTC.

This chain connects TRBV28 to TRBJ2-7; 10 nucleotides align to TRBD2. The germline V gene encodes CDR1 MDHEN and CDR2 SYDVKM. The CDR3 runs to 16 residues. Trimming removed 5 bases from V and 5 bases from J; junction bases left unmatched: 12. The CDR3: CASSPLAALAGNEQYF. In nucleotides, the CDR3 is TGTGCCAGCAGTCCCCTAGCAGCACTAGCGGGAAACGAGCAGTACTTC.

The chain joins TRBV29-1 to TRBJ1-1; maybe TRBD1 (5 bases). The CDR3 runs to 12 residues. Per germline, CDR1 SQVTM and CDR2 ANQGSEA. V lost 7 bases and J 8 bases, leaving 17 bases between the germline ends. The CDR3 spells CSGGTGDGEAFF. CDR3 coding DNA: TGCAGCGGCGGGACGGGCGATGGGGAAGCTTTCTTT.

In nucleotides, the CDR3 is TGTGCCAGCAGCTACTGGACAGGAATGTATGGCTACACCTTC. Translation: CASSYWTGMYGYTF. This sequence joins TRBV13 and TRBJ1-2, with 7 bases fitting TRBD1. This CDR3 spans 14 amino acids. The germline CDR1 and CDR2 sequences are PRHDT and FYEKMQ (reference sequence). The V and J ends lost 4 bases and 5 bases, in that order; junction bases with no gene match: 7. Full variable domain (outside the CDR3, taken from reference TRBV13 and TRBJ1-2): AAGVIQSPRHLIKEKRETATLKCYPIPRHDTVYWYQQGPGQDPQFLISFYEKMQSDKGSIPDRFSAQQFSDYHSELNMSSLELGDSALYFCASSYWTGMYGYTFGSGTRLTVV.

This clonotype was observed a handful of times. CDR3 DNA sequence: TGTGCCAGCCTAGCGGCTCCGTCCTACGAGCAGTACTTC. Its protein product is CASLAAPSYEQYF. J is TRBJ2-7 and V is TRBV6-6; TRBD2 matches at 7 bases. This CDR3 comprises 13 residues. V dropped 8 bases and J dropped 1; count of bases not matched to a gene: 5. Germline values: CDR1 MNHNY, CDR2 SVGAGI (reference sequence).

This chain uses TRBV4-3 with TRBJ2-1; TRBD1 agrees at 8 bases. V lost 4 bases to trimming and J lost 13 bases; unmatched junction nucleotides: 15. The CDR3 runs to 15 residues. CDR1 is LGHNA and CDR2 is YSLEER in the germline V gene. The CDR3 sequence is CASSPGRTGTETQFF. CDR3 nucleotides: TGCGCCAGCAGCCCAGGAAGGACAGGGACGGAGACCCAGTTCTTC.

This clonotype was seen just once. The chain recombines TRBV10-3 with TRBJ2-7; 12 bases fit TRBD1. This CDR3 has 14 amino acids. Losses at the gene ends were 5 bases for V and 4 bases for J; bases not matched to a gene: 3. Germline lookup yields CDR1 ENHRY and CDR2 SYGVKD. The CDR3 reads CAISRDRGHYEQYF. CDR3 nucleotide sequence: TGTGCCATCAGTCGGGACAGGGGGCATTACGAGCAGTACTTC.

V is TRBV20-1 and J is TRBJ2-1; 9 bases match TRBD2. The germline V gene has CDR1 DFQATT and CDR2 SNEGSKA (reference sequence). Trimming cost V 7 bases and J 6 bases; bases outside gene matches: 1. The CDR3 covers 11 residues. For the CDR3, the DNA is TGCAGTGTTAGCGGGAGCAATGAGCAGTTCTTC. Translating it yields CSVSGSNEQFF.

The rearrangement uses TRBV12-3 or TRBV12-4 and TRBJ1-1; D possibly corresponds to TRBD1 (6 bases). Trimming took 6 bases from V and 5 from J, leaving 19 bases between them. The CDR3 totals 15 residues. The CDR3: CASSPQGRRQTEAFF. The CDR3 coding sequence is TGTGCCAGCAGCCCTCAGGGGAGGAGGCAGACTGAAGCTTTCTTT.

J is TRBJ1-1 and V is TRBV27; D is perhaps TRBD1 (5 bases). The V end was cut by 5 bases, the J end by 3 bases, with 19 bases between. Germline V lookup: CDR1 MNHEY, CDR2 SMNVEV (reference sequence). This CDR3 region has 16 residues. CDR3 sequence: CASSPGIRLGDTEAFF. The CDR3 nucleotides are TGTGCCAGCAGTCCAGGGATTCGATTAGGGGACACTGAAGCTTTCTTT.

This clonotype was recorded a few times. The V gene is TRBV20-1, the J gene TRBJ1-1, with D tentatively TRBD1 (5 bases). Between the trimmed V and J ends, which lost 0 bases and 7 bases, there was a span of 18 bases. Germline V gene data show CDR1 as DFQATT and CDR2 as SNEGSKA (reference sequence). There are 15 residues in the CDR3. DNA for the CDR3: TGCAGTGCTAGAGACCGGGACCCCCCTTCTGATGAAGCTTTCTTT. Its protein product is CSARDRDPPSDEAFF.

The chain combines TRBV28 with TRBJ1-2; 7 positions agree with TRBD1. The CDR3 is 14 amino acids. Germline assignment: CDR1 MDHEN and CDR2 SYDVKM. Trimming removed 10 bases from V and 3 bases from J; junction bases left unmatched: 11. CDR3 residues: CATPKEGAHYGYTF. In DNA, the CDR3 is TGTGCCACCCCGAAAGAGGGGGCTCACTATGGCTACACCTTC.

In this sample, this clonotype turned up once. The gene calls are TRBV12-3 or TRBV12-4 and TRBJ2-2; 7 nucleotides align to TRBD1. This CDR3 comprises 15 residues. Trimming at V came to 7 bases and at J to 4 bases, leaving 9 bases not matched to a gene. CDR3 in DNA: TGTGCCAGCACCCGGCAAGCAGGGGGCACCGGGGAGCTGTTTTTT. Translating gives CASTRQAGGTGELFF.

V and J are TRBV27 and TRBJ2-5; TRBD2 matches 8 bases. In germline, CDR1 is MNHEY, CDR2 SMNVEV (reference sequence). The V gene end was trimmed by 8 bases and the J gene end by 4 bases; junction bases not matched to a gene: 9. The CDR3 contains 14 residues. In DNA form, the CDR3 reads TGTGCCAGCCAACGAGCGGGAGAGGTAGAGACCCAGTACTTC. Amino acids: CASQRAGEVETQYF.

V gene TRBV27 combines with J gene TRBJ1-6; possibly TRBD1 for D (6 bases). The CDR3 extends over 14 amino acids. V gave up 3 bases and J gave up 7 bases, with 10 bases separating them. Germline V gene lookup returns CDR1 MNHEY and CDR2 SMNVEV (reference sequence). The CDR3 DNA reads TGTGCCAGCAGTTTCGGGACACCCAATTCACCCCTCCACTTT. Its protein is CASSFGTPNSPLHF.

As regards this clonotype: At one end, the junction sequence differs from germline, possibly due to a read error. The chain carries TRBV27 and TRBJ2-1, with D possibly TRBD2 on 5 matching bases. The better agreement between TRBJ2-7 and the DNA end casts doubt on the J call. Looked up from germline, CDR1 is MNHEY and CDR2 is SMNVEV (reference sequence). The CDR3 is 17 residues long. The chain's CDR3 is CTSRHSFSASSYNEQYF. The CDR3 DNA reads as TGTACCAGCAGACACTCCTTTAGCGCAAGCTCCTACAATGAGCAGTACTTC.

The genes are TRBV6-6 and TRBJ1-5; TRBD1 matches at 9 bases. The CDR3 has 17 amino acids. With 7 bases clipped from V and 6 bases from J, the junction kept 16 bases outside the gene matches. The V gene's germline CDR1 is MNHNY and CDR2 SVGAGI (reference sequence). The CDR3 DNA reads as TGTGCCAGCACTTTCCATACAGGGGGCTCGCGCGGTCAGCCCCAGCATTTT. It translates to CASTFHTGGSRGQPQHF.

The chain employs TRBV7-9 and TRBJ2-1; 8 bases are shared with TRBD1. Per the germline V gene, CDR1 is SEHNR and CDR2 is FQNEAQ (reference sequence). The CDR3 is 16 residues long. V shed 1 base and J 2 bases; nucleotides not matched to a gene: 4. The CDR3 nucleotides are TGTGCCAGCAGCTTAGGCCTACAGGGGGCCTACAATGAGCAGTTCTTC. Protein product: CASSLGLQGAYNEQFF.